This T cell receptor beta chain was observed in a study of T cells in Graves' hyperthyroidism and ophthalmopathy. Using RNA transcripts as the source, TCR beta CDR3 regions were amplified. The HTBI primer set served for first-round RT-PCR of the TCR CDR3. TCRdb re-derived calls from the multiplex PCR reads in MiXCR, one entry per CDR3 protein. Of 480,000 or so distinct CDR3 sequences in the sample, around an eighth were seen once. The germline V gene encodes CDR1 SNHLY and CDR2 FYNNEI. The CDR3 loop spans 14 amino acids. With 6 bases removed from V and 1 base from J, the gap between germline ends came to 12 bases. This clonotype was counted ten times or more. The diagnoses drew upon clinical symptoms, serum thyroxine and TRAb, thyroid ultrasound and orbital computed tomography.

The TCR was taken from a young woman with Graves' hyperthyroidism. The sample was blood. The chain carries TRBV2 and TRBJ1-1, with D possibly TRBD1 on 6 matching bases. The CDR3 DNA follows: TGTGCCAGCAGGGCAGGGGTCGCGAACACTGAAGCTTTCTTT. It is translated as CASRAGVANTEAFF.